These T cell receptor beta chains were read from a single sample in a study of blood T cell repertoires in COVID-19. Generated by immunoSEQ multiplex PCR, the TCRdb table keeps only in-frame clones and is missing some. The sample shows 300,000 or so clones, around 84% of them seen only once. The sequenced sample was peripheral blood. The receptors come from a man between 70 and 80 years old with acute or convalescent COVID-19. CDR3s include the opening cysteine and the closing phenylalanine or tryptophan. The D gene is left open where the match is weak. For some rows the clone size is stated as once, few or many, or as a class when expanded; others skip it.

D gene: TRBD2; clone size: -; J gene: TRBJ2-7; V gene: TRBV24-1; CDR3 protein: CATSDTSGSVSGEQYF; CDR3 DNA: TGTGCCACCAGTGATACTAGCGGGAGTGTTTCTGGCGAGCAGTACTTC
D gene: TRBD2; clone size: -; J gene: TRBJ2-1; V gene: TRBV9; CDR3 protein: CASSVGGTNNEQFF; CDR3 DNA: TGTGCCAGCAGCGTAGGCGGGACTAACAATGAGCAGTTCTTC
D gene: -; clone size: -; J gene: TRBJ2-7; V gene: TRBV28; CDR3 protein: CASTPGTLYEQYF; CDR3 DNA: TGTGCCAGCACCCCCGGGACACTCTACGAGCAGTACTTC
D gene: TRBD1; clone size: -; J gene: TRBJ1-4; V gene: TRBV5-1; CDR3 protein: CASSSGDRNNEKLFF; CDR3 DNA: TGCGCCAGCAGCTCGGGGGACAGAAATAATGAAAAACTGTTTTTT
D gene: TRBD1; clone size: -; J gene: TRBJ2-7; V gene: TRBV4-1; CDR3 protein: CASSQAWDRGSHYEQYF; CDR3 DNA: TGCGCCAGCAGCCAAGCGTGGGACAGGGGAAGTCACTACGAGCAGTACTTC
D gene: TRBD2; clone size: -; J gene: TRBJ2-5; V gene: TRBV4-3; CDR3 protein: CASSQKRALAQETQYF; CDR3 DNA: TGCGCCAGCAGCCAAAAAAGGGCACTAGCGCAAGAGACCCAGTACTTC
D gene: TRBD1; clone size: -; J gene: TRBJ1-3; V gene: TRBV20-1; CDR3 protein: CSASRAQGEDGNTIYF; CDR3 DNA: TGCAGTGCTAGTAGAGCCCAGGGGGAAGATGGAAACACCATATATTTT
D gene: TRBD1; clone size: -; J gene: TRBJ1-5; V gene: TRBV2; CDR3 protein: CASSEGTARGQPQHF; CDR3 DNA: TGTGCCAGCAGTGAGGGGACAGCTCGCGGTCAGCCCCAGCATTTT
D gene: -; clone size: -; J gene: TRBJ1-3; V gene: TRBV5-8; CDR3 protein: CASSFTGLGNTIYF; CDR3 DNA: TGTGCCAGCAGCTTTACAGGCTTGGGAAACACCATATATTTT
D gene: -; clone size: medium-sized; J gene: TRBJ2-1; V gene: TRBV4-2; CDR3 protein: CASSQDAQRQQFF; CDR3 DNA: TGTGCCAGCAGCCAAGACGCCCAGAGGCAGCAGTTCTTC
D gene: TRBD2; clone size: -; J gene: TRBJ2-1; V gene: TRBV7-6; CDR3 protein: CASSPGTSVVNEQFF; CDR3 DNA: TGTGCCAGCAGCCCCGGGACTAGCGTTGTCAATGAGCAGTTCTTC
D gene: -; clone size: -; J gene: TRBJ1-4; V gene: TRBV15; CDR3 protein: CATSLGAGNEKLFF; CDR3 DNA: TGTGCCACCAGCCTCGGTGCAGGGAATGAAAAACTGTTTTTT
D gene: -; clone size: -; J gene: TRBJ1-1; V gene: TRBV7-3; CDR3 protein: CASSLPGWRTQRGAFF; CDR3 DNA: TGTGCCAGCAGCCTGCCAGGTTGGCGAACCCAGCGAGGGGCTTTCTTT